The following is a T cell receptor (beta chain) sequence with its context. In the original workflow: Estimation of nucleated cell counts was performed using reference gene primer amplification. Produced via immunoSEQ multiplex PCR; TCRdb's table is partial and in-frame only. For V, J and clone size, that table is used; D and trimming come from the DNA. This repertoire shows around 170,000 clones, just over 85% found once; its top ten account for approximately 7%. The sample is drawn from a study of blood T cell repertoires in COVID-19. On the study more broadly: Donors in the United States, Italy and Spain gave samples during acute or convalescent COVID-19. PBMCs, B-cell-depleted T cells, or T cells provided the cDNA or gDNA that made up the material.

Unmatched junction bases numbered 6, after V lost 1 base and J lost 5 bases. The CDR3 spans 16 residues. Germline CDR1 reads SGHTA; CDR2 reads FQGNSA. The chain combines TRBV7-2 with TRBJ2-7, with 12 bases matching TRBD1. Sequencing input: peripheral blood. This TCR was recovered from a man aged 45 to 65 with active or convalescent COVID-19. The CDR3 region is CASSLGPGQGAHEQYF. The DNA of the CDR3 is TGTGCCAGCAGCTTAGGGCCGGGACAGGGGGCCCACGAGCAGTACTTC. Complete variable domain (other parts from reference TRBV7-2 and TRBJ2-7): GAGVSQSPSNKVTEKGKDVELRCDPISGHTALYWYRQSLGQGLEFLIYFQGNSAPDKSGLPSDRFSAERTGGSVSTLTIQRTQQEDSAVYLCASSLGPGQGAHEQYFGPGTRLTVT.